This T cell receptor beta chain was sequenced in a study of blood T cells in healthy people across ages. Germline values: CDR1 SQVTM, CDR2 ANQGSEA. The CDR3 spans 18 residues. Per individual sample, total RNA of at least 5.5 micrograms was extracted. On this clonotype: Its ends do not fully match the called genes, so a read error is possible.

Next came a second PCR, run for about 7 to 12 cycles, which used a sample-barcoded 5' primer along with a J-beta primer mix. TCRdb re-called the 5' RACE reads through MiXCR, storing one row per CDR3 protein. The table lists under 1,000,000 distinct CDR3 sequences, about 42% of them singletons, with around 18% in the top ten. The sequencing input was blood. The receptor was derived from a man older than 75 in good health. This chain links TRBV29-1 with TRBJ2-7; tentative D call: TRBD2 (6 bases). The CDR3, as DNA: TGCAGCGTTGAAGCTCGGGGAGCGGGTCGGAGCTCCTACAATGAGCGGTACTTC. This encodes CSVEARGAGRSSYNERYF.